This TCR beta chain was sequenced in a study of shared clonotypes between healthy human individuals. General study findings and limits: Several donors held approximately 4.5% of naive CD4 clonotypes in common. Shared clonotypes across all four donors exceeded non-shared ones in generation probability.

Authors' methods: From ImmunoSEQ came sequences covering only the junction and carrying no quality scores, so filtering differed. Here immunoSEQ multiplex PCR was the method, and the copy in TCRdb shows in-frame clones only, minus some. Clone size and V and J calls were adopted from that table, with D and trimming inferred from the DNA. The sample has some 2,100,000 clones, more than 90% seen once; the top ten hold 0.13%. Adult Caucasians living in Nashville, Tennessee made up all of the donors. The germline V gene encodes CDR1 MNHNS and CDR2 SASEGT. The V end was cut by 2 bases, the J end by 0 bases, with 10 bases between. The CDR3 spans 16 residues. This clone has only one observation. Its target is not known.

The V and J genes are TRBV6-1 and TRBJ1-4, with D uncertain. The sample consisted of naive CD4+ T cells sorted from blood. Regarding subset: CD45RA+ positively selected. This TCR came from a young man in good health. The CDR3 region is CASSEFQAATNEKLFF. In nucleotides, the CDR3 is TGTGCCAGCAGTGAATTCCAGGCCGCAACTAATGAAAAACTGTTTTTT.